This entry lists 5 T cell receptor beta chains sequenced from one sample in a study of shared clonotypes between healthy human individuals. Measured with immunoSEQ multiplex PCR; TCRdb has only the in-frame clones, and not every one. The sample has some 510,000 clones; about four fifths are singletons. The sample taken for sequencing was PBMCs. These receptors were taken from a woman aged 40 to 50 in good health. Some clones in this sample may be carry-over from other donors' samples.

V gene TRBV6-5 combines with J gene TRBJ1-1; D is possibly TRBD1 (6 bases). Germline lookup yields CDR1 MNHEY and CDR2 SVGAGI. The CDR3 length is 13 residues. Trimming stripped 6 bases from V and 3 bases from J, with 11 bases between. Written as DNA, the CDR3 is TGTGCCAGCAGGGGGAGGGGGTACACTGAAGCTTTCTTT. Amino acid sequence: CASRGRGYTEAFF.

This sequence joins TRBV28 and TRBJ2-1; TRBD1 is a possible D gene (6 bases). The CDR3 has 16 residues. The germline V gene has CDR1 MDHEN and CDR2 SYDVKM. V gave up 0 bases and J gave up 4 bases, with 13 bases separating them. CDR3 sequence reads: CASSLWGDNLYNEQFF. The DNA for the CDR3 is TGTGCCAGCAGTTTATGGGGGGACAACCTATACAATGAGCAGTTCTTC. The complete variable domain, with remaining parts taken from reference TRBV28 and TRBJ2-1, reads DVKVTQSSRYLVKRTGEKVFLECVQDMDHENMFWYRQDPGLGLRLIYFSYDVKMKEKGDIPEGYSVSREKKERFSLILESASTNQTSMYLCASSLWGDNLYNEQFFGPGTRLTVL.

This rearrangement joins TRBV7-9 to TRBJ2-5, with a weak D call TRBD1 (5 bases). Trimming took 2 bases from V and 5 from J, leaving 12 bases between them. This CDR3 has 14 residues. The germline V gene encodes CDR1 SEHNR and CDR2 FQNEAQ (reference sequence). CDR3 loop: CASSLLGAGETQYF. CDR3 nucleotide sequence: TGTGCCAGCAGCTTACTAGGGGCTGGGGAGACCCAGTACTTC.

The chain recombines TRBV5-5 with TRBJ1-5, with D uncertain. The CDR3 sequence is 15 residues long. The V and J ends lost 0 bases and 0 bases respectively, with 7 bases between them. Germline loops: CDR1 SGHKS, CDR2 YYEKEE (reference sequence). DNA for the CDR3: TGTGCCAGCAGCTTGGTTTGGGGTAGCAATCAGCCCCAGCATTTT. Protein product: CASSLVWGSNQPQHF. Looking up the rest from reference TRBV5-5 and TRBJ1-5 gives the full variable domain: DAGVTQSPTHLIKTRGQQVTLRCSPISGHKSVSWYQQVLGQGPQFIFQYYEKEERGRGNFPDRFSARQFPNYSSELNVNALLLGDSALYLCASSLVWGSNQPQHFGDGTRLSIL.

The gene calls are TRBV5-4 and TRBJ2-1; 10 positions match TRBD1. The CDR3 has 15 amino acids. After removal of 4 bases from V and 2 bases from J, the junction contained 3 bases not matched to a gene. CDR1 and CDR2 (germline): SGHNT, YYREEE (reference sequence). CDR3 nucleotides: TGTGCCAGCAGCCGACAGGGGGCGACCTACAATGAGCAGTTCTTC. As protein: CASSRQGATYNEQFF. Filled out from reference TRBV5-4 and TRBJ2-1, the complete variable domain reads ETGVTQSPTHLIKTRGQQVTLRCSSQSGHNTVSWYQQALGQGPQFIFQYYREEENGRGNFPPRFSGLQFPNYSSELNVNALELDDSALYLCASSRQGATYNEQFFGPGTRLTVL.